This passage covers 8 T cell receptor beta chains from one sample sequenced in a study of beta chain features in type 1 diabetes. Study results and limitations: Researchers report that Type 1 diabetes patients had moderately but significantly shorter TCRB CDR3s across all four CD4+ subsets.

As every portion of the isolated RNA was reverse transcribed, the sequencing read expressed TCRB transcripts. Only in-frame clones appear in the TCRdb table, and some are missing; sequencing was by immunoSEQ multiplex PCR. The sample holds around 650,000 clones, around 12% seen once. These receptors' antigens are unknown. The specimen was naive CD4+ T cells from blood. The source is a man younger than 40 with type 1 diabetes.

The gene calls are TRBV6-5 and TRBJ2-7, with 7 positions matching TRBD1. CDR1 is MNHEY and CDR2 is SVGAGI in the germline V gene. After removal of 4 bases from V and 3 bases from J, the junction contained 6 bases not matched to a gene. CDR3 size: 14 residues. In nucleotides, the CDR3 is TGTGCCAGCAGTTTATCGACAGGGCACTACGAGCAGTACTTC. Translation gives CASSLSTGHYEQYF.

The V and J genes are TRBV7-9 and TRBJ1-1; D not certain. The CDR3 is 13 amino acids. Per germline, CDR1 SEHNR and CDR2 FQNEAQ (reference sequence). The V end lost 2 bases, the J end lost 0 bases, and 4 bases lay between the germline ends. CDR3 residues: CASSLTMNTEAFF. As DNA, the CDR3 is TGTGCCAGCAGCTTAACAATGAACACTGAAGCTTTCTTT.

This clone was seen only a few times. The rearrangement links TRBV18 to TRBJ1-1, with 7 bases aligning to TRBD1. The V gene's germline CDR1 is KGHSH and CDR2 LQKENI. J gave up 1 base and V 0 bases, and 2 bases lay outside the gene matches. The CDR3 extends over 15 amino acids. The CDR3 region has the DNA TGTGCCAGCTCACCACCGGCAGGGGGGAACACTGAAGCTTTCTTT. Translating gives CASSPPAGGNTEAFF.

The CDR3 DNA reads as TGCGCCAGCAGCCGGGACAGTACTTCCTACGAGCAGTACTTC. Translation gives CASSRDSTSYEQYF. The chain joins TRBV5-1 to TRBJ2-7; TRBD1 matches 7 bases. V gave up 4 bases and J gave up 1 base; unmatched junction bases: 5. CDR1 is SGHRS, CDR2 YFSETQ, per germline. The CDR3 is made up of 14 amino acids.

The chain combines TRBV7-2 with TRBJ2-7, with a weak D call TRBD1 (5 bases). Germline V CDR1 and CDR2: SGHTA, FQGNSA. This CDR3 contains 14 residues. Between the trimmed V and J ends, which lost 1 base and 1 base, there was a span of 8 bases. The CDR3 region is CASSLGRVSYEQYF. CDR3 DNA: TGTGCCAGCAGCTTAGGCAGGGTTTCCTACGAGCAGTACTTC.

In its sample, this clone was seen a few times. The chain recombines TRBV2 with TRBJ1-3; D gene ambiguous. Germline loops: CDR1 SNHLY, CDR2 FYNNEI. The V gene lost 7 bases and the J gene lost 0 bases, with 13 bases spanning the gap. This CDR3 has 15 amino acids. In DNA, the CDR3 is TGTGCCAGCAACCTAGGCGCAAACTCTGGAAACACCATATATTTT. Translated, it gives CASNLGANSGNTIYF.

This clone appeared once. This chain connects TRBV6-5 to TRBJ1-6; possible D gene TRBD1, 5 bases. V lost 6 bases to trimming and J lost 9 bases, with 15 bases between them. CDR1 is MNHEY and CDR2 is SVGAGI in the germline V gene. There are 14 residues in the CDR3. The CDR3 region is CASRIRDSGSPLHF. The CDR3 DNA reads TGTGCCAGCAGGATCAGGGATAGTGGTTCACCCCTCCACTTT.

This rearrangement joins TRBV7-2 to TRBJ2-7; 8 nucleotides agree with TRBD2. The CDR3 sequence is 17 residues long. The junction had 12 bases not matched to a gene; V was cut back by 5 bases and J by 0 bases. Per the germline V gene, CDR1 is SGHTA and CDR2 is FQGNSA. CDR3 protein: CASSRSIQRGRSYEQYF. The CDR3 DNA follows: TGTGCCAGCAGCCGCTCCATCCAGCGGGGGCGCTCCTACGAGCAGTACTTC.